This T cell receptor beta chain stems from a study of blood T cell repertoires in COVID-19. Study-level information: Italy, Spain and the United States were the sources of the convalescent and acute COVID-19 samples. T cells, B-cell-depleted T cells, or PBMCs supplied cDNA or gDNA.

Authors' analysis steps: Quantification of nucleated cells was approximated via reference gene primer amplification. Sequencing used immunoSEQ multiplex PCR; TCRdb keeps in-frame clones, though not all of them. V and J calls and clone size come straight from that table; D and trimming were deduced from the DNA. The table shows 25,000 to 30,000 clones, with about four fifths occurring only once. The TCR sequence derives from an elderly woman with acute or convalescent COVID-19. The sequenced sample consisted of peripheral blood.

CDR3: CASSILRGSNQPQHF. As DNA, the CDR3 is TGTGCCAGTAGTATTCTCAGGGGTAGCAATCAGCCCCAGCATTTT. The genes are TRBV19 and TRBJ1-5, with D tentatively TRBD1 (6 bases). The CDR3 is made up of 15 amino acids. CDR1 and CDR2 (germline): LNHDA, SQIVND (reference sequence). Trimming removed 3 bases from V and 0 bases from J, with 9 bases in between.